This T cell receptor (beta chain) was obtained from a study of neurological immune-mediated disorders. Trimming took off 3 bases at V and 0 bases at J, with 12 bases between the two ends. CDR1 is DFQATT and CDR2 is SNEGSKA in the germline V gene (reference sequence). This CDR3 has 14 residues. This clonotype was recorded many times. What it binds is not known. In TCRdb, the 5' RACE reads were re-called with MiXCR into one record per CDR3 protein. The table shows roughly 25,000 distinct CDR3 sequences, with 5.5% to 8% occurring only once. Study-level results: None of the CDR3 amino acid sequences of expanded clones recurred across subjects, suggesting private repertoires in all groups.

Sequencing was performed on PBMCs. The sequence derives from a middle-aged woman in good health. The rearrangement joins TRBV20-1 to TRBJ2-7, with D unresolved. The CDR3 DNA follows: TGCAGTGCTAGGACCATCCACCCCTCCTACGAGCAGTACTTC. This codes for CSARTIHPSYEQYF.